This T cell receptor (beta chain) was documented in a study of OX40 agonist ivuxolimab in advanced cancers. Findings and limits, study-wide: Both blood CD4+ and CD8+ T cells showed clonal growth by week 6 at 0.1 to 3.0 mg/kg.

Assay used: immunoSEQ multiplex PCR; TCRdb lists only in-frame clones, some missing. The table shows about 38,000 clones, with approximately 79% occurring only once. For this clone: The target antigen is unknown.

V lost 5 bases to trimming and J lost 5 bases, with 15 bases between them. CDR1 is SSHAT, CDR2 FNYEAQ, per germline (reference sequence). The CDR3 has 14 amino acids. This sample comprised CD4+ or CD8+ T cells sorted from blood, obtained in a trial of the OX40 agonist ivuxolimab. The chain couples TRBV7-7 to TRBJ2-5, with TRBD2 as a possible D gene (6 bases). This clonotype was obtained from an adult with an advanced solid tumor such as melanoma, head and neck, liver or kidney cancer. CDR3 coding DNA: TGTGCCAGCAGCCGGGTAGGGGAGGCGGAGACCCAGTACTTC. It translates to CASSRVGEAETQYF.